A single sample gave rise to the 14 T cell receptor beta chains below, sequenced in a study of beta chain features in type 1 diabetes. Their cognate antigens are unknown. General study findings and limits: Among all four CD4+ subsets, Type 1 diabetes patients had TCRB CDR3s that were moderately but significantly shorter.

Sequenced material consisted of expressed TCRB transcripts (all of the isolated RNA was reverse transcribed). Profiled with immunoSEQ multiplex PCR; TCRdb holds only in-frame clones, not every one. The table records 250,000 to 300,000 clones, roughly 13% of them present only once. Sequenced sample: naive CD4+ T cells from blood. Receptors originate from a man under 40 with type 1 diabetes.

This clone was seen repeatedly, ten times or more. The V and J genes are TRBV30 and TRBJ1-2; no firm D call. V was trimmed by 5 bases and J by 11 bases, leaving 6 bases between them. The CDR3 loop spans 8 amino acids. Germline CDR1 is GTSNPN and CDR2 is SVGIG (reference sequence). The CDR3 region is CAWGEYTF. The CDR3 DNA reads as TGTGCCTGGGGGGAGTACACCTTC. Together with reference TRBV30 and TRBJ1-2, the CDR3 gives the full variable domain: SQTIHQWPATLVQPVGSPLSLECTVEGTSNPNLYWYRQAAGRGLQLLFYSVGIGQISSEVPQNLSASRPQDRQFILSSKKLLLSDSGFYLCAWGEYTFGSGTRLTVV.

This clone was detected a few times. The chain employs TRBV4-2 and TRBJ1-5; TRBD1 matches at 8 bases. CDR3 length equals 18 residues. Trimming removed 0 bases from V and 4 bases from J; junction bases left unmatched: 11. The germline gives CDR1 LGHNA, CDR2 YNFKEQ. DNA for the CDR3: TGTGCCAGCAGCCAAGACCCCACTGACAGGGGAGCAAATCAGCCCCAGCATTTT. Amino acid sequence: CASSQDPTDRGANQPQHF.

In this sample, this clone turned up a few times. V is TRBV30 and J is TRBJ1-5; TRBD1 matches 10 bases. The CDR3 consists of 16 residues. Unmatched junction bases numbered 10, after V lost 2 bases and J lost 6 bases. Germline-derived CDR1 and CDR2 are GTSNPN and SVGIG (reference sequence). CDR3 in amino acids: CAWSPSWDRGTQPQHF. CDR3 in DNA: TGTGCCTGGAGTCCTTCTTGGGACAGGGGCACTCAGCCCCAGCATTTT.

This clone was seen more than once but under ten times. CDR3 in DNA: TGCGCCAGCAGCCGACAGGTTAGCTCCTACGAGCAGTACTTC. Its translation is CASSRQVSSYEQYF. The gene calls are TRBV5-1 and TRBJ2-7, with D possibly being TRBD1 (6 bases). Trimming stripped 4 bases from V and 0 bases from J, with 11 bases between. Germline CDR1 SGHRS, CDR2 YFSETQ. This CDR3 spans 14 amino acids.

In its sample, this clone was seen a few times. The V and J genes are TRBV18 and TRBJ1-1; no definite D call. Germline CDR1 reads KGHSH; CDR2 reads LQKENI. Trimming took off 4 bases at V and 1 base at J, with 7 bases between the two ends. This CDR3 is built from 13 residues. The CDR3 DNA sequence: TGTGCCAGCTCACGACGACAGAACACTGAAGCTTTCTTT. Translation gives CASSRRQNTEAFF.

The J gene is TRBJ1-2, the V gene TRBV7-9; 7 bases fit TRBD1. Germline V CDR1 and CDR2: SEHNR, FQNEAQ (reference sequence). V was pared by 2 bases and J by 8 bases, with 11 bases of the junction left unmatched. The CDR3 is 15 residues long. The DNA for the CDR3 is TGTGCCAGCAGCTTACTTGGGACAGCCTCAGAGGGCTACACCTTC. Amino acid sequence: CASSLLGTASEGYTF.

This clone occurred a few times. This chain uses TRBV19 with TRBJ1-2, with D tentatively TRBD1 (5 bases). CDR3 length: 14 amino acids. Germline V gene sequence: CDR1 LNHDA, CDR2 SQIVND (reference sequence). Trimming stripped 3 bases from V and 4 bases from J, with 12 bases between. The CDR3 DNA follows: TGTGCCAGTAGTATGGAGGGGAGCATCTATGGCTACACCTTC. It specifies CASSMEGSIYGYTF.

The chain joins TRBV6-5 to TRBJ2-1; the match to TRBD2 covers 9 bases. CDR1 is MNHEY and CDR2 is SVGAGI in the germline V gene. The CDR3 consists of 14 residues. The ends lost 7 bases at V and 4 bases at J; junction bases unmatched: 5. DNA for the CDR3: TGTGCCAGCACCGGCGGGAGGGCGTACAATGAGCAGTTCTTC. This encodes CASTGGRAYNEQFF.

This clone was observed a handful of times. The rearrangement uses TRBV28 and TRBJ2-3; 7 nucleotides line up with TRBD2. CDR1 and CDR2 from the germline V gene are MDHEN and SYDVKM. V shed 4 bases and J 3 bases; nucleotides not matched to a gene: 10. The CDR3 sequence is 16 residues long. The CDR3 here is CASSSSRGSKTDTQYF. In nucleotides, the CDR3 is TGTGCCAGCAGTTCCTCACGCGGGAGTAAGACAGATACGCAGTATTTT.

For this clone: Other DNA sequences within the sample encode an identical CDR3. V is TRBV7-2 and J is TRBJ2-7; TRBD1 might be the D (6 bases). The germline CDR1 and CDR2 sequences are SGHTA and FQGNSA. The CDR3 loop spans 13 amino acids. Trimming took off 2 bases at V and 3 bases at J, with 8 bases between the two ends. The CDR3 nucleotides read TGTGCCAGCAGCTTATCACAGGGCTACGAGCAGTACTTC. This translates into CASSLSQGYEQYF.

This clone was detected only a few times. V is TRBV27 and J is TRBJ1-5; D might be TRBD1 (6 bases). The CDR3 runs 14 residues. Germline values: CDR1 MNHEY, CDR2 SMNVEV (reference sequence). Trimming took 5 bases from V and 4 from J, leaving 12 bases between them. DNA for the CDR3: TGTGCCAGCAGTCTCCAGACAGGAAATCAGCCCCAGCATTTT. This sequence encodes CASSLQTGNQPQHF.

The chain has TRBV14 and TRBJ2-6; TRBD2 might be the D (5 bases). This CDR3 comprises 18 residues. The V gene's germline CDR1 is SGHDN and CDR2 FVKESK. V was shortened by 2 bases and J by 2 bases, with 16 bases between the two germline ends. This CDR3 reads CASSQNFLRGAGANVLTF. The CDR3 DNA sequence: TGTGCCAGCAGCCAAAATTTTTTACGGGGAGCTGGGGCCAACGTCCTGACTTTC.

The CDR3 protein is CASSPGDRRYGYTF. The CDR3 DNA reads TGTGCCAGTAGTCCCGGGGACAGGCGTTATGGCTACACCTTC. This chain connects TRBV19 to TRBJ1-2; 8 bases are a match to TRBD1. Germline V gene sequence: CDR1 LNHDA, CDR2 SQIVND (reference sequence). The J segment lost 5 bases and the V segment lost 5 bases, leaving 7 bases of the junction unmatched. This CDR3 is built from 14 residues.

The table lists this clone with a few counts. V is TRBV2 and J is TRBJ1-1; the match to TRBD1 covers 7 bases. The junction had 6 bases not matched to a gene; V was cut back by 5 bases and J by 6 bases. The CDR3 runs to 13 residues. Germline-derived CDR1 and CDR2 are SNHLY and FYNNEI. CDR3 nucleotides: TGTGCCAGCAGTACCCAGGGGGGAGCTGAAGCTTTCTTT. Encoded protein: CASSTQGGAEAFF.